This is a list of T cell receptor beta chains from one sample in a study of beta chain features in type 1 diabetes. The method was immunoSEQ multiplex PCR; TCRdb's version includes in-frame clones alone and lacks a portion of them. The sample carries 120,000 to 150,000 clones, roughly 10% recorded once. Material: central memory CD4+ T cells from blood. These receptors all stem from a woman aged 40-49 years in good health. Both conserved end residues are part of each CDR3. D genes are given only for firm matches. Part of the rows lack a size; the others show once, few, many or a class for expanded clones.

14	TRBJ1-1	TRBD1	many	TRBV14	TGTGCCAGCAGCCAACTGGACAGGGACACTGAAGCTTTCTTT	CASSQLDRDTEAFF
14	TRBJ2-7	-	-	TRBV5-4	TGTGCCAGCAGCTTAAGAGGGGGCTCCTACGAGCAGTACTTC	CASSLRGGSYEQYF
17	TRBJ1-3	-	-	TRBV4-1	TGCGCCAGCAGCCAAGATCCCCCCAGGGTATCTGGAAACACCATATATTTT	CASSQDPPRVSGNTIYF
11	TRBJ2-1	-	few	TRBV19	TGTGCCAGTGGAAATAGGGGTGAGCAGTTCTTC	CASGNRGEQFF
18	TRBJ2-3	-	few	TRBV7-9	TGTGCCAGCAGCCCAGGGGTTACTAGCGACCCTAGCACAGATACGCAGTATTTT	CASSPGVTSDPSTDTQYF
14	TRBJ2-7	-	few	TRBV19	TGTGCCAGTAGTCCCGGTAGTTCCTCCTACGAGCAGTACTTC	CASSPGSSSYEQYF
17	TRBJ2-4	-	few	TRBV27	TGTGCCAGCAGCCTACGACCAGGGGAGATGGGCAAAAACATTCAGTACTTC	CASSLRPGEMGKNIQYF
15	TRBJ2-1	TRBD1	-	TRBV11-3	TGTGCCAGCAGCCCCGGGACAGGGGGCCACAATGAGCAGTTCTTC	CASSPGTGGHNEQFF
14	TRBJ2-7	TRBD1	-	TRBV29-1	TGCAGCGTTGATAGGGGGCCACTCTCCTACGAGCAGTACTTC	CSVDRGPLSYEQYF
14	TRBJ2-2	-	many	TRBV2	TGTGCCAGCAGTGAACAGGGGCCCACCGGGGAGCTGTTTTTT	CASSEQGPTGELFF
13	TRBJ2-5	-	few	TRBV14	TGTGCCAGCAGCCATGACTCGGCCGGGACCCAGTACTTC	CASSHDSAGTQYF
15	TRBJ1-6	-	-	TRBV5-1	TGCGCCAGCAGCTTGGATCCGGGACAAAATTCACCCCTCCACTTT	CASSLDPGQNSPLHF
15	TRBJ2-7	-	-	TRBV23-1	TGCGCCAGCAGTCCACCGACGGAGAGATCCTACGAGCAGTACTTC	CASSPPTERSYEQYF
17	TRBJ1-3	TRBD1	few	TRBV4-1	TGCGCCAGCAGCCACGCCGGGACAGGGGACTTTGGAAACACCATATATTTT	CASSHAGTGDFGNTIYF
13	TRBJ2-1	-	-	TRBV4-3	TGCGCCAGCAGCCAAGTTGAAGCGGGTGAGCAGTTCTTC	CASSQVEAGEQFF